A selection of T cell receptor beta chains follows, all from one sample in a study of T cells in Graves' hyperthyroidism and ophthalmopathy. TCRdb called the multiplex PCR reads again in MiXCR, with one record for every CDR3 protein. Among about 52,000 distinct CDR3 sequences, around half were seen once, and the ten largest hold about a tenth. Sample: blood. The receptor source for this set is a woman in her fifties or sixties with Graves' ophthalmopathy. Both conserved end residues are part of each CDR3. D genes are given only for firm matches. Not all rows give a size; the values are once, few, many and, for expanded clones, a class.

size	V	J	D	DNA	CDR3
NA	TRBV7-2	TRBJ1-1	NA	TGTGCCAGCAGCCAACCGGGGGGAAGGGGAGCTTTCTTT	CASSQPGGRGAFF
NA	TRBV12-3/TRBV12-4	TRBJ1-2	NA	TGTGCCAGCAGCTCCGGGGCTGGCTACACCTTC	CASSSGAGYTF
many	TRBV20-1	TRBJ2-3	TRBD2	TGCAGTGCTAGGTCACTAGCGGGAGGAGCGGATACGCAGTATTTT	CSARSLAGGADTQYF
many	TRBV6-6	TRBJ2-5	NA	TGTGCCAGCAGTTACTCACCGGGGGCGAGGGAGACCCAGTACTTC	CASSYSPGARETQYF
many	TRBV6-5	TRBJ2-7	NA	TGTGCCAGCAGTTTAGCCCAGGGTGCGCAGTACTTC	CASSLAQGAQYF
NA	TRBV2	TRBJ2-6	TRBD1	TGTGCCAGCCGACCAACCGCTTTGGACAGGGACTCTGGGGCTAACGTCCTGACTTTC	CASRPTALDRDSGANVLTF
many	TRBV20-1	TRBJ2-5	TRBD1	TGCAGTGCTAGACCCAGGGGGCAGGGAGAAGAGACCCAGTACTTC	CSARPRGQGEETQYF
medium-sized	TRBV25-1	TRBJ2-7	NA	TGTGCCAGCAGTTCGGACCTCTACGAGCAGTACTTC	CASSSDLYEQYF
NA	TRBV6-1	TRBJ2-4	TRBD1	TGTGCCAGCAATACAGGGGAGCCTAAGTACTTC	CASNTGEPKYF
NA	TRBV10-3	TRBJ2-2	TRBD1	TGTGCCACCTGGGACAGATCTAACTATGGCTACACCGGGGAGCTGTTTTTT	CATWDRSNYGYTGELFF
NA	TRBV2	TRBJ1-5	NA	TGTGCCAGCACCCCTCTGGAGGGGCTTGAGCCCCGGCATTTT	CASTPLEGLEPRHF
medium-sized	TRBV25-1	TRBJ1-4	NA	TGTGCCAGCAGTCCGACCGCAGGGACGGGGGAAAAACTGTTTTTT	CASSPTAGTGEKLFF
many	TRBV12-3/TRBV12-4	TRBJ1-5	NA	TGTGCCAGCAGTCCTTCCTCAGGGTATCAGCCCCAGCATTTT	CASSPSSGYQPQHF
NA	TRBV2	TRBJ2-7	TRBD1	TGTGCCAGCAGTGATCCACCGGGACAGGGGGCCTCCTACGAGCAGTACTTC	CASSDPPGQGASYEQYF
NA	TRBV2	TRBJ2-1	NA	TGTGCCAGCAGTGCCGAAGGGGGGTTAGGAGGCGGTGAGCAGTTCTTC	CASSAEGGLGGGEQFF
many	TRBV9	TRBJ2-1	NA	TGTGCCAGCAGCGTAGTGGGGGGCTCGGGTGGTGATGAGCAGTTCTTC	CASSVVGGSGGDEQFF
many	TRBV7-2	TRBJ2-4	NA	TGTGCCAGCAGCGGGGGGACAGTCGCCATTCAGTACTTC	CASSGGTVAIQYF
NA	TRBV10-3	TRBJ1-3	NA	TGTGCCATCAGTGAGTCAGTCGGCGGTACTGGAAACACCATATATTTT	CAISESVGGTGNTIYF
many	TRBV6-5	TRBJ2-2	NA	TGTGCCAGCAGTTGGGACCCCACCGGGGAGCTGTTTTTT	CASSWDPTGELFF
NA	TRBV7-6	TRBJ2-3	TRBD2	TGTGCCAGCAGCCTCCTGGCGGGGGGCTACAATGAGCAGTATTTT	CASSLLAGGYNEQYF
medium-sized	TRBV10-3	TRBJ2-1	TRBD2	TGTGCCATCAGTGAGACTAGCGGTTACAATGAGCAGTTCTTC	CAISETSGYNEQFF
few	TRBV18	TRBJ1-1	NA	TGTGCCAGCTCACCTGCCCCAGGGAGGTCTGAAGCTTTCTTT	CASSPAPGRSEAFF